The T cell receptor beta chain under discussion was sequenced for a study of blood T cell repertoires in COVID-19. The CDR3 runs to 16 residues. Between the trimmed V and J ends, which lost 5 bases and 0 bases, there was a span of 14 bases. Per germline, CDR1 KGHSH and CDR2 LQKENI. Method: immunoSEQ multiplex PCR; TCRdb's copy keeps in-frame clones and lacks some. The sample records fewer than 300,000 clones, about nine tenths being singletons. Allocation to cohorts depended on clinical history reported by the participants. The chain links TRBV18 to TRBJ1-3; tentatively, D is TRBD1 (5 bases). Sequenced: PBMCs or T cells enriched from blood (not recorded which). This clonotype originated in a woman aged 25 to 39 who had recovered from COVID-19. This chain's CDR3 is CASSSWGGNSGNTIYF. CDR3 DNA sequence: TGTGCCAGCTCATCATGGGGCGGAAACTCTGGAAACACCATATATTTT.